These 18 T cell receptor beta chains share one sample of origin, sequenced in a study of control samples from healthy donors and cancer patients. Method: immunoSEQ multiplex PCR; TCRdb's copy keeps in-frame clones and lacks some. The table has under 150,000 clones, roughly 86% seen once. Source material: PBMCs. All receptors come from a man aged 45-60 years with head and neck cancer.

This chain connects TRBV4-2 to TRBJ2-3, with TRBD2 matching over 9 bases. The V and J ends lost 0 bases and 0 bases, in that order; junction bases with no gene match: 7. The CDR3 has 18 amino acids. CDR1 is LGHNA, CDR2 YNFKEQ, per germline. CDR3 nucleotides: TGTGCCAGCAGCCAAGATTTGGCTAGCGGGACTAGCACAGATACGCAGTATTTT. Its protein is CASSQDLASGTSTDTQYF.

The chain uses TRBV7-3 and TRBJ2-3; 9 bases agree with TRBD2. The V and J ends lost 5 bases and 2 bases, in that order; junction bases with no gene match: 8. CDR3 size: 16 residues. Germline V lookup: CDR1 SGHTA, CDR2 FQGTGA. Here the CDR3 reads CASSPSSGAYTDTQYF. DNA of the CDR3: TGTGCCAGCAGCCCTTCTAGCGGGGCTTACACAGATACGCAGTATTTT.

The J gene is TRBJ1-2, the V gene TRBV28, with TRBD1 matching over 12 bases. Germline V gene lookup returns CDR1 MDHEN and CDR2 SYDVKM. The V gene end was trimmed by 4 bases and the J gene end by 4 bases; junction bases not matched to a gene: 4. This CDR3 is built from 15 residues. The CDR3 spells CASSSGQGAFYGYTF. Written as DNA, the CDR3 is TGTGCCAGCAGTTCGGGACAGGGGGCTTTCTATGGCTACACCTTC.

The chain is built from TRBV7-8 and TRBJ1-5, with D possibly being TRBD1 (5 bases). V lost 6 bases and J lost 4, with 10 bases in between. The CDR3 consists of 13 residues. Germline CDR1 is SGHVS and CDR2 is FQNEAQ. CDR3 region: CASSHGGNQPQHF. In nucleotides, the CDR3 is TGTGCCAGCAGTCACGGGGGAAATCAGCCCCAGCATTTT. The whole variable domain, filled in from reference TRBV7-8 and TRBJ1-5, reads GAGVSQSPRYKVAKRGQDVALRCDPISGHVSLFWYQQALGQGPEFLTYFQNEAQLDKSGLPSDRFFAERPEGSVSTLKIQRTQQEDSAVYLCASSHGGNQPQHFGDGTRLSIL.

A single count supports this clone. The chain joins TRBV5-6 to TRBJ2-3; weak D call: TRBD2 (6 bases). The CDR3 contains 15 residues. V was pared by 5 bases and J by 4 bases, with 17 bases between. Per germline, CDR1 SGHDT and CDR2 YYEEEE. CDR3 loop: CASSPQGGVSDTQYF. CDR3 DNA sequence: TGTGCCAGCAGTCCTCAGGGAGGTGTCTCAGATACGCAGTATTTT.

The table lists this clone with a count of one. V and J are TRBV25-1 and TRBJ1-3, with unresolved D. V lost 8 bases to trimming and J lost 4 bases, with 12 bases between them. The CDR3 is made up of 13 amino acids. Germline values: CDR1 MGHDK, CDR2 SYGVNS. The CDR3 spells CASSLQDGNTIYF. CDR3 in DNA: TGTGCCAGCTCCTTACAAGACGGAAACACCATATATTTT.

The CDR3 protein is CASSFQGDKETQYF. The CDR3 DNA reads TGTGCCAGCAGCTTCCAAGGGGACAAAGAGACCCAGTACTTC. The J gene is TRBJ2-5, the V gene TRBV7-9; possibly TRBD1 for D (6 bases). CDR1 is SEHNR, CDR2 FQNEAQ, per germline (reference sequence). The CDR3 is made up of 14 amino acids. Trimming took off 3 bases at V and 3 bases at J, with 11 bases between the two ends.

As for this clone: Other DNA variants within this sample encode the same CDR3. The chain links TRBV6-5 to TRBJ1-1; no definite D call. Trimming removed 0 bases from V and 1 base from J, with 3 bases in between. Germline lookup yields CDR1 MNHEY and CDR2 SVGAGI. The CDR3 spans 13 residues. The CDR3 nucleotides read TGTGCCAGCAGTTACTCCTGGAACACTGAAGCTTTCTTT. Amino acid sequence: CASSYSWNTEAFF.

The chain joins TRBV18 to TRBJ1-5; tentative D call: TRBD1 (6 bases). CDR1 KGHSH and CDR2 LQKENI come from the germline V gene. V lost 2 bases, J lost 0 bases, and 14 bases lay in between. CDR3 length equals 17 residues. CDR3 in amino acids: CASSPEDRLYSNQPQHF. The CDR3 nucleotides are TGTGCCAGCTCACCAGAGGACAGACTTTATAGCAATCAGCCCCAGCATTTT. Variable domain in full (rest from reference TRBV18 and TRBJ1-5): NAGVMQNPRHLVRRRGQEARLRCSPMKGHSHVYWYRQLPEEGLKFMVYLQKENIIDESGMPKERFSAEFPKEGPSILRIQQVVRGDSAAYFCASSPEDRLYSNQPQHFGDGTRLSIL.

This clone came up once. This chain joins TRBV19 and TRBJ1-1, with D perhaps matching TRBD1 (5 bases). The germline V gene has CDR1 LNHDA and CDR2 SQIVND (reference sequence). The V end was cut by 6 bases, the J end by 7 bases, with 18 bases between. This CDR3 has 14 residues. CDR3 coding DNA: TGTGCCAGTAGGCTCGGGGCCCATTCTGATGAAGCTTTCTTT. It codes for CASRLGAHSDEAFF. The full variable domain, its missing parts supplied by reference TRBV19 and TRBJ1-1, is DGGITQSPKYLFRKEGQNVTLSCEQNLNHDAMYWYRQDPGQGLRLIYYSQIVNDFQKGDIAEGYSVSREKKESFPLTVTSAQKNPTAFYLCASRLGAHSDEAFFGQGTRLTVV.

The CDR3 loop reads CASSEGQPQETQYF. The CDR3, as DNA: TGTGCCAGCAGCGAGGGACAGCCTCAAGAGACCCAGTACTTC. J is TRBJ2-5 and V is TRBV9; 7 bases map to TRBD1. J gave up 2 bases and V 3 bases, and 4 bases lay outside the gene matches. There are 14 residues in the CDR3. Germline assignment: CDR1 SGDLS and CDR2 YYNGEE.

The CDR3 loop is CASTGEIQETQYF. Written as DNA, the CDR3 is TGCGCCAGCACCGGAGAGATCCAAGAGACCCAGTACTTC. The chain combines TRBV5-1 with TRBJ2-5; D unclear. The V gene lost 6 bases and the J gene lost 1 base, with 10 bases spanning the gap. Germline-derived CDR1 and CDR2 are SGHRS and YFSETQ. The CDR3 has 13 amino acids.

CDR3 in DNA: TGCGCCAGCAGCCCAGGACAGGGTCAGCCCCAGCATTTT. Amino acids: CASSPGQGQPQHF. The rearrangement joins TRBV10-2 to TRBJ1-5, with TRBD1 matching over 8 bases. Germline CDR1 reads WSHSY; CDR2 reads SAAADI. The V gene end was trimmed by 6 bases and the J gene end by 6 bases; junction bases not matched to a gene: 4. The CDR3 runs 13 residues.

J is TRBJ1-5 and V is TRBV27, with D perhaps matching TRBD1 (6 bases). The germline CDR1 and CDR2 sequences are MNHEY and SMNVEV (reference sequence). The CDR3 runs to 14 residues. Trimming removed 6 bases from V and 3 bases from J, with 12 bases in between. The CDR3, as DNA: TGTGCCAGCAGGATAAGGGGGACCAATCAGCCCCAGCATTTT. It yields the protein CASRIRGTNQPQHF.

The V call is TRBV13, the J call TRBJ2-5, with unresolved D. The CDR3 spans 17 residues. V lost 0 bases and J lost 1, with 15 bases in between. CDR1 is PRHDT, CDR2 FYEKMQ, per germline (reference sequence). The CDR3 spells CASSLGRSGRGQETQYF. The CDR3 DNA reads TGTGCCAGCAGCTTAGGCCGTTCCGGCAGAGGCCAAGAGACCCAGTACTTC.

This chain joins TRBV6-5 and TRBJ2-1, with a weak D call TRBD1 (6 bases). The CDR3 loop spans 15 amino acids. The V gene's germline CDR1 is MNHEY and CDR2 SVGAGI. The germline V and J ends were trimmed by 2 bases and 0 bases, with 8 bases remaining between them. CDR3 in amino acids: CASSYGTRSYNEQFF. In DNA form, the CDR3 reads TGTGCCAGCAGTTACGGGACACGCTCCTACAATGAGCAGTTCTTC.

CDR3 amino acids: CAWSITGNEQYF. The CDR3 nucleotides are TGTGCCTGGAGTATTACAGGGAACGAGCAGTACTTC. This sequence joins TRBV30 and TRBJ2-7; D may be TRBD1 (6 bases). The V gene lost 2 bases and the J gene lost 5 bases, with 10 bases spanning the gap. The CDR3 sequence is 12 residues long. CDR1 is GTSNPN, CDR2 SVGIG, per germline (reference sequence).

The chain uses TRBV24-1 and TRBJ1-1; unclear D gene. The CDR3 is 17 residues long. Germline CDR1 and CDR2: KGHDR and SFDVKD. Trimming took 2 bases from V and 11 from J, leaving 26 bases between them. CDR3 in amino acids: CATSDSGSRLLGIVAFF. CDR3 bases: TGTGCCACCAGTGATTCTGGCAGCCGCCTTCTGGGGATCGTTGCTTTCTTT.